A single T cell receptor (beta chain) is shown here with its context. The data were taken from a study of blood T cell repertoires in COVID-19. On the study more broadly: Sites across the United States, Italy and Spain contributed samples from acute and convalescent COVID-19. PBMCs, B-cell-depleted T cells, or T cells provided the cDNA or gDNA that made up the material.

The CDR3 extends over 16 amino acids. Germline V gene data show CDR1 as SEHNR and CDR2 as FQNEAQ (reference sequence). Trimming at V came to 5 bases and at J to 3 bases, leaving 9 bases not matched to a gene. In the authors' workflow: How many nucleated cells were present was estimated from reference gene primer amplification. Assay: immunoSEQ multiplex PCR; the TCRdb copy retains only in-frame clones and omits some. V and J calls plus clone size are reproduced from that table; the DNA served to infer D and trimming. The data hold tens of thousands of clones, with around 81% observed a single time. The genes are TRBV7-9 and TRBJ1-4; 7 positions agree with TRBD1. The clonotype originates from a man at least 80 years old with acute or convalescent COVID-19. Material for sequencing was peripheral blood. The CDR3 spells CASSLQGTQANEKLFF. The DNA of the CDR3 is TGTGCCAGCAGCCTACAGGGGACTCAAGCTAATGAAAAACTGTTTTTT.